This TCR beta chain was sequenced during a study of CD8 T cells in Susac syndrome. Whole-study findings and limits: The number of individuals included in the study's TCR sequencing and HLA analysis was acknowledged as relatively small.

Random hexamers were used to reverse transcribe an amount of about 0.5 to 1 ug RNA. Amplification of TCR beta CDR3 across 54 Vbeta and 13 Jbeta was performed with immunoSEQ multiplex PCR. TCRdb reanalysed the immunoSEQ multiplex PCR reads using MiXCR and keeps one entry per CDR3 protein. The sample has more than 95,000 distinct CDR3 sequences, over 85% seen once. Germline V gene lookup returns CDR1 SNHLY and CDR2 FYNNEI. The length of the CDR3 is 16 residues. With 6 bases clipped from V and 4 bases from J, the junction kept 12 bases outside the gene matches. Healthy donors were controls matched for age and sex. With respect to this clonotype: Antigen specificity is unknown.

The gene calls are TRBV2 and TRBJ2-3; 8 bases fit TRBD2. Sequences were obtained from CD4+ T cells from PBMCs. This clonotype was obtained from a human donor in good health. This CDR3 reads CASRVTPRGGSDTQYF. Written as DNA, the CDR3 is TGTGCCAGCAGGGTTACCCCCCGGGGGGGTTCAGATACGCAGTATTTT.